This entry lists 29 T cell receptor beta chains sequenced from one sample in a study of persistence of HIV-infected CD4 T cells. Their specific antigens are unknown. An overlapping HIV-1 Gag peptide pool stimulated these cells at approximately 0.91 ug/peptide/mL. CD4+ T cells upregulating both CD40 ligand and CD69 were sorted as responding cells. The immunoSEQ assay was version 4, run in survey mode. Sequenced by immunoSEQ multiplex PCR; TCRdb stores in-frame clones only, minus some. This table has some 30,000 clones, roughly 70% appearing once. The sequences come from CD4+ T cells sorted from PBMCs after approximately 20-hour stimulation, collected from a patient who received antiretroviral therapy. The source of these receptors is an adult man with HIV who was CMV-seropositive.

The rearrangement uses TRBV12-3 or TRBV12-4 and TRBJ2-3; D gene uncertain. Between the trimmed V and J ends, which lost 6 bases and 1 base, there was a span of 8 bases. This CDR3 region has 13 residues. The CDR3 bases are TGTGCCAGCAGCCGGATACGCACAGATACGCAGTATTTT. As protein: CASSRIRTDTQYF.

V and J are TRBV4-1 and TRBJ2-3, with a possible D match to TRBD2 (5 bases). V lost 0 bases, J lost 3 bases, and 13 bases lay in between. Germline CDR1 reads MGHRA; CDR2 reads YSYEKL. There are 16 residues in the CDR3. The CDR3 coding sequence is TGCGCCAGCAGCCAAGACTGGACTCCTGGGACAGATACGCAGTATTTT. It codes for CASSQDWTPGTDTQYF.

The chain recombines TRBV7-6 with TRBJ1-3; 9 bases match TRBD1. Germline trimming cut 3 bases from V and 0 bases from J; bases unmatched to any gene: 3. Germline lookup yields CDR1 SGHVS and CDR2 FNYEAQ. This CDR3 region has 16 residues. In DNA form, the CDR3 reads TGTGCCAGCAGCTTGTGGGACAGGGTCTCTGGAAACACCATATATTTT. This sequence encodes CASSLWDRVSGNTIYF. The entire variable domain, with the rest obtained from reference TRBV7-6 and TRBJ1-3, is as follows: GAGVSQSPRYKVTKRGQDVALRCDPISGHVSLYWYRQALGQGPEFLTYFNYEAQQDKSGLPNDRFSAERPEGSISTLTIQRTEQRDSAMYRCASSLWDRVSGNTIYFGEGSWLTVV.

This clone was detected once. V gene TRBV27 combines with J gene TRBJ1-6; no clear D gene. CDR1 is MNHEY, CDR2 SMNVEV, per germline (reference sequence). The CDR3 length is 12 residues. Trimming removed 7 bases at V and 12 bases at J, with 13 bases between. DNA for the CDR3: TGTGCCAGCACCCGGGCGGGCAGACCCCTCCACTTT. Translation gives CASTRAGRPLHF.

CDR3: CASSQDEGRGRDDTGELFF. CDR3 sequence (DNA): TGCGCCAGCAGCCAAGATGAGGGGCGGGGCAGGGACGACACCGGGGAGCTGTTTTTT. The chain employs TRBV4-1 and TRBJ2-2; a weak D match, TRBD2 (6 bases). Between the trimmed V and J ends, which lost 0 bases and 3 bases, there was a span of 20 bases. CDR1 is MGHRA and CDR2 is YSYEKL in the germline V gene. The CDR3 extends over 19 amino acids.

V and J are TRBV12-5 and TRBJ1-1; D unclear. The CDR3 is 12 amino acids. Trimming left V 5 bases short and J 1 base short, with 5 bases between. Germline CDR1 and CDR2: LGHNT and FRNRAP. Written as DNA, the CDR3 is TGTGCTAGTGGTGGATCGAACACTGAAGCTTTCTTT. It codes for CASGGSNTEAFF. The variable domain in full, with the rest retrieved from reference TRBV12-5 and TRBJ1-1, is DARVTQTPRHKVTEMGQEVTMRCQPILGHNTVFWYRQTMMQGLELLAYFRNRAPLDDSGMPKDRFSAEMPDATLATLKIQPSEPRDSAVYFCASGGSNTEAFFGQGTRLTVV.

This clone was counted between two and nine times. The CDR3 sequence: CASSLQDRSPLHF. In DNA, the CDR3 is TGTGCCAGCTCACTTCAGGATCGCTCACCCCTCCACTTT. This chain uses TRBV18 with TRBJ1-6; no clear D. Germline V gives CDR1 KGHSH, CDR2 LQKENI. The V end was cut by 4 bases, the J end by 10 bases, with 11 bases between. The CDR3 is made up of 13 amino acids. Drawing the rest from reference TRBV18 and TRBJ1-6, the complete variable domain is NAGVMQNPRHLVRRRGQEARLRCSPMKGHSHVYWYRQLPEEGLKFMVYLQKENIIDESGMPKERFSAEFPKEGPSILRIQQVVRGDSAAYFCASSLQDRSPLHFGNGTRLTVT.

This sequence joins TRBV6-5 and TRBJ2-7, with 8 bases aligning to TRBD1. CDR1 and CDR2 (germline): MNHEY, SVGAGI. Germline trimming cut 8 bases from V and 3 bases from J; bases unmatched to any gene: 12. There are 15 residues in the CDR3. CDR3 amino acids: CASRMSGTGHYEQYF. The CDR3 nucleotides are TGTGCCAGCCGAATGTCCGGGACAGGCCACTACGAGCAGTACTTC.

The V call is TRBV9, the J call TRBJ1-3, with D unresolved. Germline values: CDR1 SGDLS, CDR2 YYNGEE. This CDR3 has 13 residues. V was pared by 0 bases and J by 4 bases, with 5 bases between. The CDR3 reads CASSVGPGNTIYF. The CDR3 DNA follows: TGTGCCAGCAGCGTAGGACCCGGAAACACCATATATTTT.

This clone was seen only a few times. The CDR3 protein is CASSIAQNVNEKLFF. In nucleotides, the CDR3 is TGTGCCAGTAGTATTGCGCAGAATGTAAATGAAAAACTGTTTTTT. The genes are TRBV19 and TRBJ1-4, with D unclear. Germline CDR1 and CDR2: LNHDA and SQIVND (reference sequence). This CDR3 comprises 15 residues. Between the trimmed V and J ends, which lost 3 bases and 5 bases, there was a span of 13 bases.

The CDR3 sequence is CASSLAPPGGAEDEQYF. The CDR3 region has the DNA TGTGCCAGCAGCTTAGCGCCCCCCGGAGGGGCAGAGGACGAGCAGTACTTC. The chain combines TRBV7-7 with TRBJ2-7; a possible D gene is TRBD2 (6 bases). Germline loops: CDR1 SSHAT, CDR2 FNYEAQ (reference sequence). This CDR3 contains 17 residues. The V end lost 0 bases, the J end lost 5 bases, and 20 bases lay between the germline ends.

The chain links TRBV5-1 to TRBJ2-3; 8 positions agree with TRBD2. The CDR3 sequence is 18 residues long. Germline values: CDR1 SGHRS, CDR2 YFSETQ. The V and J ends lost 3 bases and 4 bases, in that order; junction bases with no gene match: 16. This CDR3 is CASSSDSGAYRMADTQYF. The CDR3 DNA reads TGCGCCAGCAGCTCCGATAGCGGGGCCTATAGAATGGCAGATACGCAGTATTTT.

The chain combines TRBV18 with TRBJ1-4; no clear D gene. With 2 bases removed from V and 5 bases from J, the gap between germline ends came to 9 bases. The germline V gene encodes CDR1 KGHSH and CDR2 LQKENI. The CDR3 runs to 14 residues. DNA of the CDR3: TGTGCCAGCTCACCAAACGGAAGGAATGAAAAACTGTTTTTT. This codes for CASSPNGRNEKLFF.

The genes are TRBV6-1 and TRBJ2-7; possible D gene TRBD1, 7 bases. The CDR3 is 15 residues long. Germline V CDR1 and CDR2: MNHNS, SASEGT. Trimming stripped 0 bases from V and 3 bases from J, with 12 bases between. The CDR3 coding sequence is TGTGCCAGCAGTGAAGCGGCGGGACAGTACTACGAGCAGTACTTC. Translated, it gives CASSEAAGQYYEQYF.

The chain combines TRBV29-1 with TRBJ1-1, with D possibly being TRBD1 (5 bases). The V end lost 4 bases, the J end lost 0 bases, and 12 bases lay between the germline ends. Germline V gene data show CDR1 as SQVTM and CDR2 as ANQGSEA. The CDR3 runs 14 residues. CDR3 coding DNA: TGCAGCGTTGCAGGGTTTGGGGTGAACACTGAAGCTTTCTTT. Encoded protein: CSVAGFGVNTEAFF.

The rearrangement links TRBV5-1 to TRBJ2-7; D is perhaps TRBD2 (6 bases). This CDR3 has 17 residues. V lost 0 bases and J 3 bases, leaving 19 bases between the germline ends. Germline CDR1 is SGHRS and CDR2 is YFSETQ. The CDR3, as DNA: TGCGCCAGCAGCTTGGAGTACACAGGTTGGGGGGACTACGAGCAGTACTTC. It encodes CASSLEYTGWGDYEQYF.

CDR3 nucleotide sequence: TGTGCCAGCAGGAGTACAGGGGGCCACGGCTACACCTTC. As protein: CASRSTGGHGYTF. V usage is TRBV3-1 (or the pseudogene TRBV3-2) and J usage is TRBJ1-2, with TRBD1 matching over 9 bases. The V segment lost 6 bases and the J segment 8 bases; nucleotides outside the gene matches: 7. This CDR3 has 13 amino acids. CDR1 and CDR2 (germline): LGHDT, YNNKEL (reference sequence).

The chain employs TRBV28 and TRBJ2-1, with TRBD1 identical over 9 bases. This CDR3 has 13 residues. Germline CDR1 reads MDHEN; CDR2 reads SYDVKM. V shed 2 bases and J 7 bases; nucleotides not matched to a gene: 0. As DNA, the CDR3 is TGTGCCAGCAGTTTAGACAGGGGGAATGAGCAGTTCTTC. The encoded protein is CASSLDRGNEQFF.

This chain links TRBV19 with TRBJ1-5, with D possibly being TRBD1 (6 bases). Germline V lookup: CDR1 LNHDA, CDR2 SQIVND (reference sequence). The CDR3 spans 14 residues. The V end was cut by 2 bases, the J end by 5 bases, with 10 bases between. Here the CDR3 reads CASSIRGGDQPQHF. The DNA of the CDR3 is TGTGCCAGTAGTATAAGGGGGGGAGATCAGCCCCAGCATTTT.

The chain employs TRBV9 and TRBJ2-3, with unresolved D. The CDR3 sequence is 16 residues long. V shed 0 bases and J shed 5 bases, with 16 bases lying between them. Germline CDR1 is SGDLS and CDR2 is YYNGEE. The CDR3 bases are TGTGCCAGCAGCGTAGAGCCCTCAGGAGTTGGAGATACGCAGTATTTT. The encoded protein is CASSVEPSGVGDTQYF.

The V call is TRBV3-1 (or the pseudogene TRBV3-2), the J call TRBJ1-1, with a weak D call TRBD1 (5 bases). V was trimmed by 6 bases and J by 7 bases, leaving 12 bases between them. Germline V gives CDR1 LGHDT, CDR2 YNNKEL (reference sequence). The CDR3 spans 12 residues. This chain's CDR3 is CASSRGTLEAFF. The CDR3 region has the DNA TGTGCCAGCAGTCGGGGGACGCTTGAAGCTTTCTTT.

DNA of the CDR3: TGTGCCAGCAGTTATTCAGGGGGCGCGGATACGCAGTATTTT. It specifies CASSYSGGADTQYF. The chain joins TRBV7-9 to TRBJ2-3; 8 nucleotides match TRBD1. The CDR3 totals 14 residues. Germline CDR1 reads SEHNR; CDR2 reads FQNEAQ (reference sequence). V lost 6 bases and J lost 6; bases outside the gene matches: 8. The variable domain in full, completed from reference TRBV7-9 and TRBJ2-3, reads DTGVSQNPRHKITKRGQNVTFRCDPISEHNRLYWYRQTLGQGPEFLTYFQNEAQLEKSRLLSDRFSAERPKGSFSTLEIQRTEQGDSAMYLCASSYSGGADTQYFGPGTRLTVL.

CDR3 amino acids: CASSQELGGARSGELFF. Written as DNA, the CDR3 is TGTGCCAGCAGCCAAGAATTAGGGGGGGCCCGTAGTGGGGAGCTGTTTTTT. V and J are TRBV3-1 (or the pseudogene TRBV3-2) and TRBJ2-2; D might be TRBD2 (7 bases). With 0 bases removed from V and 8 bases from J, the gap between germline ends came to 19 bases. The CDR3 is 17 amino acids. The V gene's germline CDR1 is LGHDT and CDR2 YNNKEL (reference sequence).

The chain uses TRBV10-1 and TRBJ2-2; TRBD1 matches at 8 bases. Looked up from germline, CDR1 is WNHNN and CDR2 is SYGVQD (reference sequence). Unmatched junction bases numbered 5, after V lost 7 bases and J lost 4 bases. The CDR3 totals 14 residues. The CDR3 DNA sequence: TGCGCCAGCACTACGGACAGGGTCACCGGGGAGCTGTTTTTT. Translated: CASTTDRVTGELFF.

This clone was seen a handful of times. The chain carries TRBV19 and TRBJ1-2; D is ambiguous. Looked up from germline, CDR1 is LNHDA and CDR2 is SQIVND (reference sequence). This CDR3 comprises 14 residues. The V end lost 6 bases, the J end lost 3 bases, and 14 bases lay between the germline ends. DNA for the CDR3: TGTGCCAGTAGCATGGAGTGGCGGGACTATGGCTACACCTTC. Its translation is CASSMEWRDYGYTF.

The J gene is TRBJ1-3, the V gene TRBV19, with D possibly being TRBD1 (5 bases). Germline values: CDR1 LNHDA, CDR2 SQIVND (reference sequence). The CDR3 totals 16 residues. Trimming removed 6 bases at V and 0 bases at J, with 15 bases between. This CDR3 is CASRLGQGFSGNTIYF. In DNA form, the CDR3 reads TGTGCCAGTAGACTCGGGCAGGGCTTCTCTGGAAACACCATATATTTT. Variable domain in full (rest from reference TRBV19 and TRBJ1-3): DGGITQSPKYLFRKEGQNVTLSCEQNLNHDAMYWYRQDPGQGLRLIYYSQIVNDFQKGDIAEGYSVSREKKESFPLTVTSAQKNPTAFYLCASRLGQGFSGNTIYFGEGSWLTVV.

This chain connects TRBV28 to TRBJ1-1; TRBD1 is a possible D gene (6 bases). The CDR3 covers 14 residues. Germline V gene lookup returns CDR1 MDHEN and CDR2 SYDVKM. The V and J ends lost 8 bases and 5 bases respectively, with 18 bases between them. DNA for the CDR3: TGTGCCAGCCGACCCCCGGGGGGGCGAACTGAAGCTTTCTTT. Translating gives CASRPPGGRTEAFF.

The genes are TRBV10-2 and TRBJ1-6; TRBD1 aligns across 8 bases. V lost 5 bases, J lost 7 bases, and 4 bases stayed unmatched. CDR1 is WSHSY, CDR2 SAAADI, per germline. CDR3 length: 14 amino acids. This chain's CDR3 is CASSSTGVNSPLHF. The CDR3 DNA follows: TGCGCCAGCAGTTCGACAGGGGTCAATTCACCCCTCCACTTT.

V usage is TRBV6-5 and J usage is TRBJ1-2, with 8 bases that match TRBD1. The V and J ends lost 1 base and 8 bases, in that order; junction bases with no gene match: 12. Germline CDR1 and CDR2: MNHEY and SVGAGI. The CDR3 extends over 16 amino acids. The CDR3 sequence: CASSYYSGGADPGYTF. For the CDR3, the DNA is TGTGCCAGCAGTTACTACTCAGGGGGCGCGGATCCCGGCTACACCTTC.